These T cell receptor beta chains were read from a single sample in a study of graft-versus-host responses after intestinal transplantation. These receptors lack a known antigen. Produced via immunoSEQ multiplex PCR; TCRdb's table is partial and in-frame only. The profile covers tens of thousands of clones, with under 90% appearing a single time and around 0.11% taken by the ten largest. The source material was unstimulated CD4+ T cells sorted from spleen or lymph node cells, sampled before intestinal transplant. The receptors come from a human donor who received an intestinal transplant. Each CDR3 is given with its conserved first and last residue.

V gene: TRBV19; CDR3 protein: CASSIRTPTNTGELFF
V gene: TRBV6-5; CDR3 protein: CASRHGDTIYF
V gene: TRBV7-6; CDR3 protein: CASSPLFPGNTIYF
V gene: TRBV19; CDR3 protein: CASQGQANTDTQYF
V gene: TRBV27; CDR3 protein: CASSVAGGRGEQFF
V gene: TRBV29-1; CDR3 protein: CSVEGATARGEQYF
V gene: TRBV6-5; CDR3 protein: CASSRDRSYEQYF
V gene: TRBV21-1; CDR3 protein: CASSGTGGWEQYF
V gene: TRBV7-3; CDR3 protein: CASSSQAGETQYF
V gene: TRBV15; CDR3 protein: CATSQGLAGWGGETQYF
V gene: TRBV6-5; CDR3 protein: CASSRLAGYNEQFF
V gene: TRBV15; CDR3 protein: CATSRGPGRDEKLFF
V gene: TRBV19; CDR3 protein: CASRPGHSLSGANVLTF
V gene: TRBV10-2; CDR3 protein: CASKGQISYNEQFF
V gene: TRBV6-5; CDR3 protein: CASSYSTGRGYEQYF
V gene: TRBV5-4; CDR3 protein: CASSLDSLNTEAFF
V gene: TRBV7-7; CDR3 protein: CASSSGQGEKLFF
V gene: TRBV4-1; CDR3 protein: CASSQDRGDTQYF
V gene: TRBV10-3; CDR3 protein: CAIWSGQGSEQYF
V gene: TRBV29-1; CDR3 protein: CSVSRSAGHRGSGYTF